The present T cell receptor (beta chain) was sequenced within a study of OX40 agonist ivuxolimab in advanced cancers. Points from the study as a whole: Partial responders at 0.1-3.0 mg/kg had among the lowest clonal expansion.

Germline assignment: CDR1 LNHDA and CDR2 SQIVND (reference sequence). The CDR3 contains 14 residues. V dropped 7 bases and J dropped 9 bases, with 20 bases sitting between them. Sequencing used immunoSEQ multiplex PCR; TCRdb keeps in-frame clones, though not all of them. The sample includes about 67,000 clones, around 83% of them seen just once. With respect to this clone: What it binds is not known.

Specimen: CD4+ or CD8+ T cells sorted from blood, collected in a trial of the OX40 agonist ivuxolimab. The genes are TRBV19 and TRBJ2-3, with D perhaps TRBD1 (6 bases). The sequence came from an adult with an advanced solid tumor such as melanoma, head and neck, liver or kidney cancer. Written as DNA, the CDR3 is TGTGCCAGTACCGCCTCAGGTGAGGGACAAACGCAGTATTTT. Translation gives CASTASGEGQTQYF. Full variable domain (outside the CDR3, taken from reference TRBV19 and TRBJ2-3): DGGITQSPKYLFRKEGQNVTLSCEQNLNHDAMYWYRQDPGQGLRLIYYSQIVNDFQKGDIAEGYSVSREKKESFPLTVTSAQKNPTAFYLCASTASGEGQTQYFGPGTRLTVL.